This T cell receptor beta chain was sequenced in a study of a mutant IDH1 vaccine in newly diagnosed glioma. Study results and caveats: Among top peripheral T cell clonotypes, changes seemed unrelated to pseudoprogression. The vaccine induced immune responses, and these occurred in around 94% of patients.

V was cut by 1 base and J by 8 bases, with 12 bases left in between. The CDR3 contains 14 residues. Germline assignment: CDR1 SGDLS and CDR2 YYNGEE. Sample time point: baseline, week 1 (first vaccination visit). Treatment meaning: pre-vaccination baseline after standard-of-care therapy. Some clones are missing from TCRdb's copy, which holds only in-frame ones; the method was immunoSEQ multiplex PCR. The sample consists of more than 20,000 clones, about 85% of them appearing once. Of note for this clone: What it binds is not known.

The sample consisted of PBMCs, taken from a glioma patient treated with radiotherapy, temozolomide or both. The genes are TRBV9 and TRBJ1-4, with D perhaps TRBD1 (5 bases). The receptor was isolated from a middle-aged man with glioma. DNA for the CDR3: TGTGCCAGCAGCGTACGGGGCAGGGAGGAAAAACTGTTTTTT. Its translation is CASSVRGREEKLFF. The full variable domain, rest sourced from reference TRBV9 and TRBJ1-4, is DSGVTQTPKHLITATGQRVTLRCSPRSGDLSVYWYQQSLDQGLQFLIQYYNGEERAKGNILERFSAQQFPDLHSELNLSSLELGDSALYFCASSVRGREEKLFFGSGTQLSVL.